This T cell receptor beta chain was recorded in a study of T cell changes during pregnancy in multiple sclerosis. This CDR3 contains 13 residues. CDR1 is MGHRA, CDR2 YSYEKL, per germline. V was pared by 4 bases and J by 4 bases, with 0 bases of the junction left unmatched. The repertoire was sequenced with immunoSEQ multiplex PCR; TCRdb's copy has only in-frame clones and lacks some. The sample yields about 58,000 clones, 93% seen once. This chain uses TRBV4-1 with TRBJ2-2, with 7 bases identical to TRBD2. The TCR sequence derives from a female donor with multiple sclerosis, enrolled in a pregnancy study. Specimen: CD8+ T cells from peripheral blood mononuclear cells, collected in the second trimester of pregnancy. The CDR3 DNA is TGCGCCAGCAGCCCTAGCGGCACCGGGGAGCTGTTTTTT. Its protein product is CASSPSGTGELFF.